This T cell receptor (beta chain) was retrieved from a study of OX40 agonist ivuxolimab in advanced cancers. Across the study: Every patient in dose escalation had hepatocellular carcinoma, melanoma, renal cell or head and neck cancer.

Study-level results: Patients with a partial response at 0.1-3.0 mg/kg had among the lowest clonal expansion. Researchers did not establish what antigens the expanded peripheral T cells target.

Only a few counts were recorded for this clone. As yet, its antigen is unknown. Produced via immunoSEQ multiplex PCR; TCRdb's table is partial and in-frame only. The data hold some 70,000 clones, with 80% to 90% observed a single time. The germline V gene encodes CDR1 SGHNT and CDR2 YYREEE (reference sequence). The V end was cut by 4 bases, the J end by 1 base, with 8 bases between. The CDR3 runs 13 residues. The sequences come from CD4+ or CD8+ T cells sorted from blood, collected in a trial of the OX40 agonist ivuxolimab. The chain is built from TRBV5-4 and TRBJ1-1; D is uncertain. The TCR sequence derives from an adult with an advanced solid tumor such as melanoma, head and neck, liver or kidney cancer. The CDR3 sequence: CASSLLENTEAFF. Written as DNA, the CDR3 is TGTGCCAGCAGCCTGTTAGAGAACACTGAAGCTTTCTTT.